This entry lists 4 T cell receptor beta chains sequenced from one sample in a study of long-term antiretroviral therapy in people with HIV. Sequencing relied on immunoSEQ assay v3.0, run at survey level. Assay used: immunoSEQ multiplex PCR; TCRdb lists only in-frame clones, some missing. The repertoire has more than 20,000 clones, about 88% of them found once; the top ten carry 4% to 6%. The sample consisted of unsorted PBMCs, taken approximately 2.6 years after starting antiretroviral therapy. The source of these receptors is a middle-aged man with HIV.

This chain joins TRBV27 and TRBJ1-4; D gene ambiguous. Germline loops: CDR1 MNHEY, CDR2 SMNVEV (reference sequence). V was clipped by 1 base and J by 2 bases, with 14 bases between them. This CDR3 has 17 residues. CDR3 sequence reads: CASSLFSQIGTNEKLFF. DNA for the CDR3: TGTGCCAGCAGTTTATTTTCCCAAATCGGGACTAATGAAAAACTGTTTTTT.

In this sample, this clone turned up a few times. This rearrangement joins TRBV5-1 to TRBJ2-3; D gene uncertain. This CDR3 has 12 amino acids. Germline CDR1 is SGHRS and CDR2 is YFSETQ. V gave up 3 bases and J gave up 4 bases, with 6 bases separating them. The CDR3 nucleotides read TGCGCCAGCAGCTCCCCCCCAGATACGCAGTATTTT. Its translation is CASSSPPDTQYF.

The chain has TRBV4-3 and TRBJ1-2; D perhaps matches TRBD1 (5 bases). CDR3 length equals 15 residues. Germline values: CDR1 LGHNA, CDR2 YSLEER. V was pared by 0 bases and J by 5 bases, with 13 bases between. CDR3 nucleotide sequence: TGCGCCAGCAGCCAAGATAGGGGCGGGTCTTATGGCTACACCTTC. Translating gives CASSQDRGGSYGYTF.

The chain links TRBV28 to TRBJ2-1, with unresolved D. V lost 4 bases and J lost 6, with 10 bases in between. CDR3 length: 13 residues. Germline values: CDR1 MDHEN, CDR2 SYDVKM. CDR3 sequence reads: CASSYKPLNEQFF. In nucleotides, the CDR3 is TGTGCCAGCAGTTATAAGCCCCTCAATGAGCAGTTCTTC.